A selection of T cell receptor beta chains follows, all from one sample in a study of neurological immune-mediated disorders. TCRdb independently ran MiXCR on the 5' RACE reads; one entry per CDR3 protein. Here the sample spans under 85,000 distinct CDR3 sequences, roughly 15% being singletons. The sequenced material came from PBMCs. The receptor set was obtained from a woman aged 50 to 60 in good health. CDR3s include the opening cysteine and the closing phenylalanine or tryptophan. A D gene is named only where the DNA matches it firmly. Rows give clone size only sometimes, using once, few, many, or a class for an expanded clone.

d_call	clone_size	v_call	j_call	cdr3_aa	cdr3_nt
.	.	TRBV7-2	TRBJ1-2	CASSPSWGNHGYTF	TGTGCCAGCAGTCCCTCATGGGGGAACCATGGCTACACCTTC
TRBD2	many	TRBV29-1	TRBJ2-1	CSVAGGPYEQFF	TGCAGCGTTGCGGGGGGGCCCTATGAGCAGTTCTTC
.	many	TRBV20-1	TRBJ1-1	CSAARDRLNTEAFF	TGCAGTGCTGCCCGGGACCGCCTTAACACTGAAGCTTTCTTT
.	few	TRBV27	TRBJ2-1	CASSPRDPSTYEQFF	TGTGCCAGCAGCCCCCGGGACCCCTCTACCTATGAGCAGTTCTTC
.	many	TRBV28	TRBJ1-6	CASSFHSPLHF	TGTGCCAGCAGTTTCCATTCACCCCTCCACTTT
.	many	TRBV5-1	TRBJ2-1	CASSYGTDEQFF	TGCGCCAGCAGCTATGGCACCGATGAGCAGTTCTTC
.	many	TRBV20-1	TRBJ2-7	CSAARQEQYF	TGCAGTGCTGCCCGACAGGAGCAGTACTTC
TRBD2	many	TRBV7-2	TRBJ2-5	CASSFDSGVLETQYF	TGTGCCAGCAGCTTTGATAGCGGGGTTCTAGAGACCCAGTACTTC
.	many	TRBV20-1	TRBJ2-7	CSARGGRHPDGEQYF	TGCAGTGCTAGGGGGGGTAGGCACCCGGACGGGGAGCAGTACTTC
.	many	TRBV28	TRBJ2-2	CASSSSSGHELFF	TGTGCCAGCAGTTCCTCCTCGGGACATGAGCTGTTTTTT
.	.	TRBV5-1	TRBJ2-5	CASSEEETQYF	TGCGCCAGCAGCGAAGAAGAGACCCAGTACTTC
.	many	TRBV2	TRBJ2-5	CASSEMTEQETQYF	TGTGCCAGCAGTGAGATGACCGAACAAGAGACCCAGTACTTC
.	many	TRBV5-5	TRBJ2-1	CASIRGSSYNEQFF	TGTGCCAGCATCCGGGGATCCTCCTACAATGAGCAGTTCTTC
TRBD2	few	TRBV20-1	TRBJ2-2	CRDLSGRYGELFF	TGCAGGGACCTTAGCGGGAGATACGGGGAGCTGTTTTTT
.	many	TRBV7-6	TRBJ2-7	CASSLALAGTYEQYF	TGTGCCAGCAGCTTAGCGCTGGCGGGAACCTACGAGCAGTACTTC
.	.	TRBV24-1	TRBJ1-5	CASGGSNQPQHF	TGTGCCAGTGGAGGCAGCAATCAGCCCCAGCATTTT
.	many	TRBV7-9	TRBJ2-3	CASSFMGDTQYF	TGTGCCAGCAGCTTTATGGGAGATACGCAGTATTTT
.	.	TRBV27	TRBJ1-1	CASSTSRGSEMNTEAFF	TGTGCCAGCAGCACCAGTAGGGGGTCGGAGATGAACACTGAAGCTTTCTTT
TRBD1	many	TRBV24-1	TRBJ2-2	CATSDLARGRGGELFF	TGTGCCACCAGTGATTTGGCCAGGGGGCGCGGCGGGGAGCTGTTTTTT
.	.	TRBV20-1	TRBJ2-7	CSARDSKPYEQYF	TGCAGTGCTAGAGACAGTAAACCCTACGAGCAGTACTTC
.	many	TRBV9	TRBJ1-6	CASSVGHSSYNSPLHF	TGTGCCAGCAGCGTAGGGCACAGCTCCTATAATTCACCCCTCCACTTT
.	many	TRBV12-3/TRBV12-4	TRBJ2-3	CASSLRAAGDTQYF	TGTGCCAGCAGTTTAAGGGCGGCTGGGGATACGCAGTATTTT
.	many	TRBV7-2	TRBJ1-1	CASSLGLANTEAFF	TGTGCCAGCAGCTTAGGGTTGGCGAACACTGAAGCTTTCTTT
TRBD2	many	TRBV30	TRBJ2-7	CAFGLGSYEQYF	TGTGCCTTTGGACTAGGTTCCTACGAGCAGTACTTC
.	many	TRBV5-1	TRBJ1-1	CASSRTGGMDTEAFF	TGCGCCAGCAGCCGAACCGGGGGGATGGACACTGAAGCTTTCTTT
.	many	TRBV24-1	TRBJ2-1	CATSDGRDASEQFF	TGTGCCACCAGTGATGGGCGGGACGCCAGTGAGCAGTTCTTC
.	.	TRBV7-2	TRBJ1-1	CASSSVVRAGNTEAFF	TGTGCCAGCAGCTCAGTAGTCCGGGCGGGTAACACTGAAGCTTTCTTT
.	many	TRBV15	TRBJ1-5	CATSSRTGNQPQHF	TGTGCCACCAGCAGTAGGACGGGCAATCAGCCCCAGCATTTT
.	many	TRBV5-1	TRBJ2-1	CASSLMSDEQFF	TGCGCCAGCAGCTTGATGTCCGATGAGCAGTTCTTC
TRBD1	.	TRBV12-3/TRBV12-4	TRBJ2-2	CASTKGQANTGELFF	TGTGCCAGCACCAAAGGACAGGCGAACACCGGGGAGCTGTTTTTT
.	.	TRBV5-4	TRBJ2-1	CASSSGLRRFF	TGTGCCAGCAGCTCGGGACTCCGAAGGTTCTTC
.	many	TRBV5-1	TRBJ2-7	CASREPGTYEQYF	TGCGCCAGCAGAGAACCCGGGACCTACGAGCAGTACTTC
TRBD1	many	TRBV6-1	TRBJ1-2	CASSEADRGLGGYTF	TGTGCCAGCAGTGAAGCGGACAGGGGTCTCGGTGGCTACACCTTC
.	many	TRBV5-1	TRBJ2-3	CASSLENPQNTQYF	TGCGCCAGCAGCTTGGAGAATCCACAGAATACGCAGTATTTT
.	.	TRBV20-1	TRBJ1-1	CSAALLNTEAFF	TGCAGTGCCGCTCTATTGAACACTGAAGCTTTCTTT
.	many	TRBV5-1	TRBJ1-2	CASSLNAGVAGYTF	TGCGCCAGCAGCTTGAACGCGGGTGTGGCTGGCTACACCTTC
.	many	TRBV28	TRBJ2-1	CASSAGGEQFF	TGTGCCAGCAGTGCTGGGGGTGAGCAGTTCTTC
TRBD2	many	TRBV10-3	TRBJ2-2	CAISESSGGHNTGELFF	TGTGCCATCAGTGAGAGTAGCGGGGGCCATAACACCGGGGAGCTGTTTTTT
TRBD2	many	TRBV7-2	TRBJ2-1	CASRWGGFGSYNEQFF	TGTGCCAGCAGGTGGGGGGGATTCGGCTCCTACAATGAGCAGTTCTTC
.	many	TRBV3-1	TRBJ2-7	CASSQEVSRVYEQYF	TGTGCCAGCAGCCAAGAAGTCAGCAGAGTATACGAGCAGTACTTC
.	many	TRBV20-1	TRBJ2-1	CSAKVSHNEQFF	TGCAGTGCTAAGGTCTCCCACAATGAGCAGTTCTTC
.	many	TRBV5-1	TRBJ2-2	CASSQGWGSGELFF	TGCGCCAGCAGCCAGGGATGGGGTTCCGGGGAGCTGTTTTTT
.	many	TRBV27	TRBJ1-1	CASRAGGYTEAFF	TGTGCCAGCAGGGCTGGAGGGTACACTGAAGCTTTCTTT
.	many	TRBV9	TRBJ2-5	CASSGGKTQYF	TGTGCCAGCAGCGGGGGCAAGACCCAGTACTTC
TRBD1	many	TRBV5-1	TRBJ1-5	CASSIGTGDQPQHF	TGCGCCAGCAGCATCGGGACAGGAGATCAGCCCCAGCATTTT
.	many	TRBV21-1	TRBJ2-3	CASTQKLTGSQDTDTQYF	TGTGCCAGCACCCAAAAATTGACAGGGAGCCAAGACACAGATACGCAGTATTTT
TRBD2	many	TRBV20-1	TRBJ2-5	CSARKVQRGAETQYF	TGCAGTGCTAGGAAGGTCCAGCGGGGGGCGGAGACCCAGTACTTC
TRBD1	many	TRBV3-1	TRBJ1-4	CASSTRQGYRSTNEKLFF	TGTGCCAGCAGCACCCGACAGGGGTACAGGTCAACTAATGAAAAACTGTTTTTT
.	.	TRBV7-3	TRBJ1-3	CASSLSLGNTIFF	TGTGCCAGCAGCTTATCCCTGGGAAACACCATATTTTTT
.	.	TRBV5-1	TRBJ2-5	CASSLVPSGVETQYF	TGCGCCAGCAGCTTGGTCCCGTCGGGAGTTGAGACCCAGTACTTC
TRBD2	many	TRBV29-1	TRBJ2-5	CSVVPLAGGLETQYF	TGCAGCGTTGTCCCCCTAGCGGGGGGGCTTGAGACCCAGTACTTC
.	many	TRBV28	TRBJ1-5	CASSFDQGGNQPQHF	TGTGCCAGCAGTTTTGATCAGGGAGGCAATCAGCCCCAGCATTTT
TRBD1	many	TRBV7-8	TRBJ2-7	CASSPRGTGDYEQYF	TGTGCCAGCAGCCCCCGAGGGACAGGGGACTACGAGCAGTACTTC
.	many	TRBV5-6	TRBJ1-6	CASTPTPQRNSPLHF	TGTGCCAGCACACCTACCCCACAGAGGAATTCACCCCTCCACTTT
TRBD1	many	TRBV12-3/TRBV12-4	TRBJ1-5	CASSLGQGANSGNQPQHF	TGTGCCAGCAGTTTGGGACAGGGGGCGAATTCAGGCAATCAGCCCCAGCATTTT
TRBD2	many	TRBV7-2	TRBJ2-7	CASSFAGGPYEQYF	TGTGCCAGCAGCTTCGCGGGGGGCCCCTACGAGCAGTACTTC
.	many	TRBV5-1	TRBJ2-5	CASRDTISQETQYF	TGCGCCAGCCGGGACACCATATCCCAAGAGACCCAGTACTTC
.	many	TRBV5-1	TRBJ2-6	CASSNSRSGANVLTF	TGCGCCAGCAGCAATTCACGCTCTGGGGCCAACGTCCTGACTTTC